This T cell receptor (beta chain) was found in a study of blood T cell repertoires in COVID-19. Whole-study context: Spain, Italy and the United States supplied samples that represented acute and convalescent COVID-19. Sources were T cells, B-cell-depleted T cells, or PBMCs; the material itself was cDNA or gDNA.

Per the authors' pipeline: How many nucleated cells were present was estimated from reference gene primer amplification. Repertoires were generated with immunoSEQ multiplex PCR, while TCRdb's copy carries only in-frame clones and drops some. The V and J calls and clone size were taken over from that table, and D and trimming were inferred from the DNA. The sample has under 450,000 clones, more than 75% seen once. CDR3 length equals 14 residues. Germline CDR1 is KGHSH and CDR2 is LQKENI. V was pared by 6 bases and J by 3 bases, with 7 bases of the junction left unmatched. This clone has only one observation.

This receptor was obtained from a human donor with acute or convalescent COVID-19. The donor label of this sample is uncertain. V and J are TRBV18 and TRBJ1-2; 7 bases are shared with TRBD1. The sample comprised peripheral blood. CDR3 nucleotides: TGTGCCAGCTCCCCGCTGGGGACAGACTATGGCTACACCTTC. Translating gives CASSPLGTDYGYTF.